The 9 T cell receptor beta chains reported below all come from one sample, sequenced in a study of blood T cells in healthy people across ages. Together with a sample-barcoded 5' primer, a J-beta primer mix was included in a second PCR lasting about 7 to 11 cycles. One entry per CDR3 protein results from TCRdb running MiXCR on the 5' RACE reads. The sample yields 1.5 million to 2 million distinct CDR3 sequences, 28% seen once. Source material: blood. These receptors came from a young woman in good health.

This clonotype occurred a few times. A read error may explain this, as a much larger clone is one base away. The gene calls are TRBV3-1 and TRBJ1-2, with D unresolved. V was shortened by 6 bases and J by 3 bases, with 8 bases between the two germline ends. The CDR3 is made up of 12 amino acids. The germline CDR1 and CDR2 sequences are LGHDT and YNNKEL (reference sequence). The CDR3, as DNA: TGTGCCAGCAGTGGCGGGTACTATGGCTACACCTTC. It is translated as CASSGGYYGYTF.

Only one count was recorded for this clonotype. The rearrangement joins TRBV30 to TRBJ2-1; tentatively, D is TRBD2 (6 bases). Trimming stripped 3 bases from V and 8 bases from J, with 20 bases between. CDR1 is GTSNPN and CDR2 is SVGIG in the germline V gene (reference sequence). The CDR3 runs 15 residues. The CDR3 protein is CAWRPGLLKGDEQFF. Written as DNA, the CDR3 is TGTGCCTGGAGGCCCGGACTACTCAAGGGAGATGAGCAGTTCTTC.

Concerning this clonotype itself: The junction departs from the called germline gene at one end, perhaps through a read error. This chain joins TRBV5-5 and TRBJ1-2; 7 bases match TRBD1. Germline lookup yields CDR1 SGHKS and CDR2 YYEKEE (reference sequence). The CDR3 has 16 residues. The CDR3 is CAGSFGDRQVSEGYTF. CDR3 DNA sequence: TGTGCCGGCAGCTTTGGGGACAGACAAGTATCGGAGGGCTACACCTTC.

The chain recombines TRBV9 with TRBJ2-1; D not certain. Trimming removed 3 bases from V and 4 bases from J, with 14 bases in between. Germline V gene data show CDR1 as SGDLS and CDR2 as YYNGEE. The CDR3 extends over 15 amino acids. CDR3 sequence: CASSATTIGYNEQFF. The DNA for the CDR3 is TGTGCCAGCAGCGCAACTACAATCGGGTACAATGAGCAGTTCTTC. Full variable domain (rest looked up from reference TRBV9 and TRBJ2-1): DSGVTQTPKHLITATGQRVTLRCSPRSGDLSVYWYQQSLDQGLQFLIQYYNGEERAKGNILERFSAQQFPDLHSELNLSSLELGDSALYFCASSATTIGYNEQFFGPGTRLTVL.

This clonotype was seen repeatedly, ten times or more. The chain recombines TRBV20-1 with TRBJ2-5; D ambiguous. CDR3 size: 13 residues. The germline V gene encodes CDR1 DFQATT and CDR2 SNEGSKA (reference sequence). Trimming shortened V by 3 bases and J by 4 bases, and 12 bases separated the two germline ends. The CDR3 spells CSAREAHGETQYF. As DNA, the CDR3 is TGCAGTGCTAGGGAAGCCCACGGAGAGACCCAGTACTTC.

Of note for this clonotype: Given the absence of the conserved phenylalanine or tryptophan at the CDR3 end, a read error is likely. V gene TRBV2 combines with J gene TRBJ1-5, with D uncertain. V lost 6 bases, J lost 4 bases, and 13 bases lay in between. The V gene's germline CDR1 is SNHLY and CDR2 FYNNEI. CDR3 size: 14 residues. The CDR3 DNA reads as TGTGCCAGCAGGGGCGAGGCACCTAATCAGCCCCAGCATTTG. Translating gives CASRGEAPNQPQHL.

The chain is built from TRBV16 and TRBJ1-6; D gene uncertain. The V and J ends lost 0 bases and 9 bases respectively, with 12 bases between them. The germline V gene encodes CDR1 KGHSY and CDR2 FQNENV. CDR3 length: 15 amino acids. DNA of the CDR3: TGTGCCAGCAGCCAATCGACCCCTATGGCTTCACCCCTCCACTTT. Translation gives CASSQSTPMASPLHF. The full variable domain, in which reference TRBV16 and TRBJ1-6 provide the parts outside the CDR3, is GEEVAQTPKHLVRGEGQKAKLYCAPIKGHSYVFWYQQVLKNEFKFLISFQNENVFDETGMPKERFSAKCLPNSPCSLEIQATKLEDSAVYFCASSQSTPMASPLHFGNGTRLTVT.

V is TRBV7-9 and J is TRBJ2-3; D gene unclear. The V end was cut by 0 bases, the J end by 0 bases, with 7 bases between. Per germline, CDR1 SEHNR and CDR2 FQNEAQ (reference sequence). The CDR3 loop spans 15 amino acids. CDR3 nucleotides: TGTGCCAGCAGCTTAGCGTGGGGAAGCACAGATACGCAGTATTTT. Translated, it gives CASSLAWGSTDTQYF. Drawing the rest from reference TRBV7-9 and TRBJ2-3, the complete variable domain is DTGVSQNPRHKITKRGQNVTFRCDPISEHNRLYWYRQTLGQGPEFLTYFQNEAQLEKSRLLSDRFSAERPKGSFSTLEIQRTEQGDSAMYLCASSLAWGSTDTQYFGPGTRLTVL.

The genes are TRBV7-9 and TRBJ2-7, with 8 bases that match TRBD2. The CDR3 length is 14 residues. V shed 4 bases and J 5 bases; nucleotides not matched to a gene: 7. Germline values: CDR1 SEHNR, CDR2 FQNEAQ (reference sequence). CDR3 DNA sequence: TGTGCCAGCAGCTCCGAAGGGACTAGGGACGAGCAGTACTTC. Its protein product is CASSSEGTRDEQYF.